Below are 3 T cell receptor beta chains sequenced from a single sample in a study of CD8 T cells in ankylosing spondylitis. TCRdb redid the calling of the 5' RACE reads with MiXCR, one entry per CDR3 protein. The sample comprises approximately 350,000 distinct CDR3 sequences, approximately 15% of which are singletons, and approximately 1.1% rests with the top ten. The sample comprised blood, either unsorted or a sorted T cell fraction (not recorded which). All receptors come from a male donor with ankylosing spondylitis or in good health (not recorded which).

This clonotype came up a few times. The genes are TRBV7-2 and TRBJ2-1, with TRBD2 matching 16 bases. Looked up from germline, CDR1 is SGHTA and CDR2 is FQGNSA. The CDR3 loop spans 17 amino acids. V was pared by 5 bases and J by 9 bases, with 10 bases of the junction left unmatched. The CDR3 sequence: CASSKPGLAGGPSEQFF. The CDR3, as DNA: TGTGCCAGCAGCAAACCGGGACTAGCGGGAGGGCCTAGTGAGCAGTTCTTC.

This clonotype was seen a few times. This chain links TRBV9 with TRBJ2-3; 8 bases are a match to TRBD1. J was trimmed by 5 bases and V by 4 bases; bases with no gene match: 12. The CDR3 runs 16 residues. The germline gives CDR1 SGDLS, CDR2 YYNGEE. CDR3 residues: CASSLRTGPGKDTQYF. In DNA, the CDR3 is TGTGCCAGCAGCCTCCGGACAGGGCCGGGTAAAGATACGCAGTATTTT.

The rearrangement uses TRBV7-9 and TRBJ1-2; D might be TRBD1 (5 bases). V lost 1 base and J 9 bases, leaving 15 bases between the germline ends. The CDR3 is made up of 14 amino acids. Germline lookup yields CDR1 SEHNR and CDR2 FQNEAQ (reference sequence). DNA of the CDR3: TGTGCCAGCAGCTTAGAGGGAGACAGTAGTCGCTACACCTTC. Translating gives CASSLEGDSSRYTF.